This T cell receptor (beta chain) was retrieved from a study of shared clonotypes between healthy human individuals. It was into CD45RA+ naive and CD45RA-negative memory subsets that the CD4+ cells were split. The V and J ends lost 7 bases and 3 bases respectively, with 14 bases between them. Looked up from germline, CDR1 is MNHNY and CDR2 is SVGAGI (reference sequence). The CDR3 length is 14 residues. Concerning this clone itself: In the same sample, other DNA sequences code for this CDR3.

Sequencing used immunoSEQ multiplex PCR; TCRdb keeps in-frame clones, though not all of them. The sample gives 2,500,000 or so clones, over 85% of which show up once; approximately 0.37% is in the top ten. V gene TRBV6-6 combines with J gene TRBJ2-3; D is unresolved. Specimen: naive CD4+ T cells from PBMCs. Indicated subset: CD45RA+ positively selected. This receptor was obtained from a man younger than 35 in good health. Some clones in this sample may be carry-over from other donors' samples. CDR3 sequence: CASTLRRSTDTQYF. CDR3 DNA: TGTGCCAGCACGCTCAGGAGAAGTACAGATACGCAGTATTTT.